This T cell receptor (beta chain) was found in a study of blood T cell repertoires in COVID-19. After removal of 3 bases from V and 3 bases from J, the junction contained 4 bases not matched to a gene. CDR1 is MNHNS and CDR2 is SASEGT in the germline V gene. This CDR3 comprises 15 residues. The method was immunoSEQ multiplex PCR; TCRdb's version includes in-frame clones alone and lacks a portion of them. The sample yields over 150,000 clones, around 84% seen once. The rearrangement uses TRBV6-1 and TRBJ2-5; 10 nucleotides line up with TRBD2. Sequenced material: peripheral blood. The TCR comes from a man aged 80 or over with acute or convalescent COVID-19. As DNA, the CDR3 is TGTGCCAGCAGTGAGGATAGCGGGGGGAAAGAGACCCAGTACTTC. It translates to CASSEDSGGKETQYF.